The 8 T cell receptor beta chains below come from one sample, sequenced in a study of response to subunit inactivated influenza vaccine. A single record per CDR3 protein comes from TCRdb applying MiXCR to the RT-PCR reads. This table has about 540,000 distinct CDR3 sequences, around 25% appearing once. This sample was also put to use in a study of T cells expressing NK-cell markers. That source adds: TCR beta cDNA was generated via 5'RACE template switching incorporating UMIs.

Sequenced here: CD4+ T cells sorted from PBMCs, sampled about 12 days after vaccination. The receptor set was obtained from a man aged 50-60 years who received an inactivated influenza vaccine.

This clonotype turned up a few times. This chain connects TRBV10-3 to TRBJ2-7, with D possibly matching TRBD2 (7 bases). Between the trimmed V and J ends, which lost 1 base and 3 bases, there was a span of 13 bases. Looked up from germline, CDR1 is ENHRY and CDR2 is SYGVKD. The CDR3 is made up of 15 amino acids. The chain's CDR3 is CAISEWGGLGYEQYF. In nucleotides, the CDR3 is TGTGCCATCAGTGAGTGGGGGGGGCTAGGCTACGAGCAGTACTTC.

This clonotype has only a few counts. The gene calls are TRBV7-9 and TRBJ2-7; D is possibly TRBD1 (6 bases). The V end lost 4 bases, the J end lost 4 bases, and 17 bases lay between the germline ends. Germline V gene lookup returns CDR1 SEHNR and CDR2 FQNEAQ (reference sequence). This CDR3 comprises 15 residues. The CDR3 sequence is CASSSDRKNFYEQYF. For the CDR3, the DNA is TGTGCCAGCAGCTCAGACAGGAAAAACTTTTACGAGCAGTACTTC. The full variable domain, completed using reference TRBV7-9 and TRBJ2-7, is DTGVSQNPRHKITKRGQNVTFRCDPISEHNRLYWYRQTLGQGPEFLTYFQNEAQLEKSRLLSDRFSAERPKGSFSTLEIQRTEQGDSAMYLCASSSDRKNFYEQYFGPGTRLTVT.

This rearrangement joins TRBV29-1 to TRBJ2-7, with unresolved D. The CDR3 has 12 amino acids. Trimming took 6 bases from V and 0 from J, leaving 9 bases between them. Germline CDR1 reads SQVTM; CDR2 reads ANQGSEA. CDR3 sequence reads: CSVRHSSYEQYF. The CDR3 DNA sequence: TGCAGCGTCAGGCACAGCTCCTACGAGCAGTACTTC.

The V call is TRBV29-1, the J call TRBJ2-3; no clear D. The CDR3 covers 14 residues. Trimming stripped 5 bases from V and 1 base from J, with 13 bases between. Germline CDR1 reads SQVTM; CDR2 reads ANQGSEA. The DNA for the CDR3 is TGCAGCGTTCCTATAGCTGTCGGCACAGATACGCAGTATTTT. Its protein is CSVPIAVGTDTQYF.

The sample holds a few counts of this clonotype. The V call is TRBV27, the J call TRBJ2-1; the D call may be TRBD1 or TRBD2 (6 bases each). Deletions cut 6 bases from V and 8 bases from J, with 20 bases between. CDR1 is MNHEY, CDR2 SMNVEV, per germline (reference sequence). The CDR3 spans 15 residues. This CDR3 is CASRLWGAREDEQFF. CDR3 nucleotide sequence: TGTGCCAGCAGGCTATGGGGGGCCCGCGAGGATGAGCAGTTCTTC.

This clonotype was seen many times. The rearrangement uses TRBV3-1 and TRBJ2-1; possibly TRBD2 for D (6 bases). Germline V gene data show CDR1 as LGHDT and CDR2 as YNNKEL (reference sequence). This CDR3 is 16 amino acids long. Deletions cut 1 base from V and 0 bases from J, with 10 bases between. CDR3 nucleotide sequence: TGTGCCAGCAGCCAAGCGGCGGGGAGCTCCTACAATGAGCAGTTCTTC. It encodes CASSQAAGSSYNEQFF.

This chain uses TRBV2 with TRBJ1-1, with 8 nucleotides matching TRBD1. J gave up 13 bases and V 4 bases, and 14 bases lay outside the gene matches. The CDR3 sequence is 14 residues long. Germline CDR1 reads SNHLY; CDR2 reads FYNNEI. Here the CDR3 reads CASSAKGGTGGVFF. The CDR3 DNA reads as TGTGCCAGCAGTGCAAAAGGGGGGACAGGTGGAGTTTTCTTT.

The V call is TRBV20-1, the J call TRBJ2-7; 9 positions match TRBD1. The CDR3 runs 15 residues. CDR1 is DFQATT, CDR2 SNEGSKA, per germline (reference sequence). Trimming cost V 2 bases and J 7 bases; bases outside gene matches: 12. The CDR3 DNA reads TGCAGTGCTAGAATACCGGGACAGGGCCTCTCTGAGCAGTACTTC. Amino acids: CSARIPGQGLSEQYF.